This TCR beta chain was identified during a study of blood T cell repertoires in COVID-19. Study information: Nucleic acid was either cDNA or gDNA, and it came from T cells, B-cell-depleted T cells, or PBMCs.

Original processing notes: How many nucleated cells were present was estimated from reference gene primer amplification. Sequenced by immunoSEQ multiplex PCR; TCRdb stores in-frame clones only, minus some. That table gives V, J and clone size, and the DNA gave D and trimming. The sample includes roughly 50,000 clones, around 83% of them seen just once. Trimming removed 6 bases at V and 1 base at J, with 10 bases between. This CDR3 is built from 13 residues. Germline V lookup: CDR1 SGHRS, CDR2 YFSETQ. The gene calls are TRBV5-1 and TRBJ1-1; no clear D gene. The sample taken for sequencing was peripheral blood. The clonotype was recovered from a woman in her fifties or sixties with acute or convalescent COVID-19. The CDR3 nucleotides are TGCGCCAGCAAGACGGACTCGAACACTGAAGCTTTCTTT. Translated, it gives CASKTDSNTEAFF.